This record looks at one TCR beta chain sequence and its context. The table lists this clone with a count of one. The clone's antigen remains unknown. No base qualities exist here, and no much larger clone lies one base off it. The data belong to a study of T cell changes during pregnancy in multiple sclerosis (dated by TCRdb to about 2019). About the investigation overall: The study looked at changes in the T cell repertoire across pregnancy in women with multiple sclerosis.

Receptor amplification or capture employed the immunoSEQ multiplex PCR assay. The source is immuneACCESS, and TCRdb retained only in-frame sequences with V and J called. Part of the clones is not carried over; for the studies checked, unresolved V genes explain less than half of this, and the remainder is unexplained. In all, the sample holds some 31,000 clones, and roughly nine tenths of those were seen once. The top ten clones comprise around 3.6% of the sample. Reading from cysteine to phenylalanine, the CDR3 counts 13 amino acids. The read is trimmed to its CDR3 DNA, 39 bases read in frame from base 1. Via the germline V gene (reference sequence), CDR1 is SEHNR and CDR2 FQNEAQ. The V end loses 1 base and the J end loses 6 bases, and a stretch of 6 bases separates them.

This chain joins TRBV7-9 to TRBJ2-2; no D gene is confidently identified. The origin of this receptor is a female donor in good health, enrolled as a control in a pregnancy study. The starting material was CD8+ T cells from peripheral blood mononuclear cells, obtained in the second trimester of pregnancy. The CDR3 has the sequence CASSLGASGELFF. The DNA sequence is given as TGTGCCAGCAGCTTAGGGGCATCCGGGGAGCTGTTTTTT.